Sequencing of this T cell receptor (beta chain) was carried out in a study of blood T cell repertoires in COVID-19. The method was immunoSEQ multiplex PCR; TCRdb's version includes in-frame clones alone and lacks a portion of them. The table has under 300,000 clones, 84% seen once. This clone was counted ten times or more. The sequencing input was peripheral blood. This clonotype originated in a man in his fifties or sixties with acute or convalescent COVID-19.

The CDR3 protein is CASSFRGTDTQYF. CDR3 DNA: TGTGCCAGCAGCTTTAGGGGTACAGATACGCAGTATTTT. The chain recombines TRBV7-8 with TRBJ2-3; D is perhaps TRBD1 (5 bases). Germline assignment: CDR1 SGHVS and CDR2 FQNEAQ. This CDR3 region has 13 residues. Trimming stripped 3 bases from V and 3 bases from J, with 7 bases between.